This T cell receptor (beta chain) stems from a study of cytotoxic CD8 clonotypes in ibrutinib-treated CLL. As for the study in general: Average yields of around 230,000 productive templates and around 100,000 productive rearrangements characterized the samples.

TCRdb keeps only in-frame clones here, not all; method: immunoSEQ multiplex PCR. The sample holds hundreds of thousands of clones; just over 70% are singletons and the top ten take approximately 5.9%. Only a few counts were recorded for this clone. Its antigen remains unknown. Regarding the study as a whole: Starting clonality was above that of age-matched healthy donors and tracked circulating CD8+ T-cell counts. Shared public clonotypes were rare, and on treatment they either got smaller or stayed the same. Clonality rose at ibrutinib response, held steady in sustained remission, and fell toward baseline at progression.

Germline lookup yields CDR1 GTSNPN and CDR2 SVGIG (reference sequence). The CDR3 loop spans 13 amino acids. V was clipped by 4 bases and J by 0 bases, with 9 bases between them. The J gene is TRBJ1-1, the V gene TRBV30, with unresolved D. This sample comprised PBMCs, obtained after 12 months of ibrutinib treatment. This sequence originates from a human donor with chronic lymphocytic leukemia. The CDR3, as DNA: TGTGCCTGGAAGGAGTATATGAACACTGAAGCTTTCTTT. Amino acid sequence: CAWKEYMNTEAFF.